This TCR beta chain was identified during a study of identical twins. To note about this clonotype: The antigen is undetermined.

A universal primer binding site was introduced by template switching. The final cDNA contained unique molecular identifiers. Using its own MiXCR run on the 5' RACE reads, TCRdb lists one record per CDR3 protein. The data hold hundreds of thousands of distinct CDR3 sequences, with roughly 8% observed a single time. Study-level points and caveats: Low generation probability was overrepresented in out-of-frame alpha sequences shared by twins. There were fewer insertions in abundant cord blood beta clonotypes, but memory repertoires showed no such pattern. Invariant MAIT and iNKT cells may have partly biased zero-insertion analyses.

The CDR3 has 15 amino acids. The germline V and J ends were trimmed by 3 bases and 1 base, with 16 bases remaining between them. Germline assignment: CDR1 DFQATT and CDR2 SNEGSKA (reference sequence). These same records also appear under a second study, on yellow fever vaccine responses in identical twins.

The chain carries TRBV20-1 and TRBJ2-7, with D possibly TRBD2 on 5 matching bases. The sample comprised PBMCs. This receptor was obtained from a woman aged 18-29 years in good health. The CDR3 sequence: CSASRTDRISYEQYF. For the CDR3, the DNA is TGCAGTGCTAGTCGGACTGACCGCATTTCCTACGAGCAGTACTTC.